These T cell receptor beta chains were read from a single sample in a study of T cell repertoires in cytomegalovirus infection. Via MiXCR, TCRdb re-called the reads, giving one row per CDR3 protein. The sample contains fewer than 400,000 distinct CDR3 sequences, 15% to 20% of which appear only once. Sequenced sample: PBMCs. The receptors were gathered from a human donor in good health (CMV status not recorded). Some clones in this sample may be carry-over from other donors' samples. Each CDR3 is given with its conserved first and last residue. A D gene is named only where the DNA matches it firmly. Expanded clones get a size class; other rows say once, few or many, or leave the size out.

D gene | J gene | clone size | V gene | CDR3 DNA | CDR3 protein
NA | TRBJ1-6 | few | TRBV7-9 | TGTGCCAGCAGCCCCAGGGGAATGGAATCACCCCTCCACTTT | CASSPRGMESPLHF
NA | TRBJ1-1 | many | TRBV7-2 | TGTGCCACCCCCGAGGATGACACTGAAGCTTTCTTT | CATPEDDTEAFF
NA | TRBJ1-1 | NA | TRBV20-1 | TGCAGTGCCGTCCTGAACACTGAAGCTTTCTTT | CSAVLNTEAFF
NA | TRBJ2-7 | NA | TRBV7-6 | TGTGCCAGCAGCTTCCGGGACTCGGCGGGGAGACAGTACTTC | CASSFRDSAGRQYF
NA | TRBJ1-4 | NA | TRBV20-1 | TGCAGTGCCTTGGGACCGAGCAATGAAAAACTGTTTTTT | CSALGPSNEKLFF
NA | TRBJ1-2 | NA | TRBV7-8 | TGTGCCAGCAGCCCTTCGGTCGGCCCCGGCTATGGCTACACCTTC | CASSPSVGPGYGYTF
TRBD2 | TRBJ2-1 | many | TRBV7-2 | TGTGCCAGCAGCTTACTAGCGGGAGTAGTGAATGAGCAGTTCTTC | CASSLLAGVVNEQFF
NA | TRBJ1-1 | many | TRBV7-8 | TGTGCCAGCAGCTCCCATGAGAACACTGAAGCTTTCTTT | CASSSHENTEAFF
NA | TRBJ2-1 | few | TRBV4-1 | TGCGCCAGCAGCCAAGAACGGCACAATGAGCAGTTCTTC | CASSQERHNEQFF
NA | TRBJ2-5 | few | TRBV27 | TGTGCCAGCAGAGCAGGGCGAGAGACCCAGTACTTC | CASRAGRETQYF
NA | TRBJ1-5 | NA | TRBV6-6 | TGTGCCAGCAGTTACTCGATAAGTGTTTATCAGCCCCAGCATTTT | CASSYSISVYQPQHF
NA | TRBJ1-4 | NA | TRBV12-3/TRBV12-4 | TGTGCCAGCAGTTTAGCTGGAGGGGGAGGTGAAAAACTGTTTTTT | CASSLAGGGGEKLFF
NA | TRBJ1-4 | many | TRBV7-8 | TGTGCCAGCAGCTTAGATAGGACAGAAAAACTGTTTTTT | CASSLDRTEKLFF
TRBD2 | TRBJ2-3 | many | TRBV7-2 | TGTGCCAGCAGCTTAAACGGGGGGGCCACGACAGATACGCAGTATTTT | CASSLNGGATTDTQYF
NA | TRBJ1-5 | NA | TRBV20-1 | TGCAGTGCGGGCCGGGCGCGACAGTGGAGTGGGCCACATCAGCCCCAGCATTTT | CSAGRARQWSGPHQPQHF
NA | TRBJ2-3 | many | TRBV12-3/TRBV12-4 | TGTGCCAGCAGTTTGGGGATGCAGGACACAGATACGCAGTATTTT | CASSLGMQDTDTQYF
NA | TRBJ1-1 | NA | TRBV5-4 | TGTGCCAGCAGCTATGATTACACTGAAGCTTTCTTT | CASSYDYTEAFF
NA | TRBJ2-7 | many | TRBV7-2 | TGTGCCAGCAGCTTCACAGGGAATTCCTACGAGCAGTACTTC | CASSFTGNSYEQYF
NA | TRBJ2-3 | few | TRBV28 | TGTGCCAGCAGTTTTGTGCAGGGGATGGCAGATACGCAGTATTTT | CASSFVQGMADTQYF
NA | TRBJ1-1 | NA | TRBV20-1 | TGCAGTGCCCCGAACAGGAGTGAAGCTTTCTTT | CSAPNRSEAFF
NA | TRBJ2-7 | many | TRBV10-3 | TGTGCCACTCGTCCCCCCGGCGGGTTGTCCTACGAGCAGTACTTC | CATRPPGGLSYEQYF
TRBD2 | TRBJ2-3 | few | TRBV20-1 | TGCAGTGCTGCGGGGCTAGCGGGGGGGCCGTCAGATACGCAGTATTTT | CSAAGLAGGPSDTQYF
TRBD2 | TRBJ2-7 | many | TRBV7-2 | TGTGCCAGCAGCCGGACAGGGCCGGGACTAGCGGGAGGTTACGAGCAGTACTTC | CASSRTGPGLAGGYEQYF
NA | TRBJ2-7 | few | TRBV6-2/TRBV6-3 | TGTGCCAGCACCAAGGACAGCTACGAGCAGTACTTC | CASTKDSYEQYF
NA | TRBJ1-2 | few | TRBV3-1 | TGTGCCAGCAGCTTCGGGGAGGGCTGGGGCTACACCTTC | CASSFGEGWGYTF
NA | TRBJ2-2 | NA | TRBV5-1 | TGCGCCAGCCATAAACCCCACACCGGGGAGCTGTTTTTT | CASHKPHTGELFF